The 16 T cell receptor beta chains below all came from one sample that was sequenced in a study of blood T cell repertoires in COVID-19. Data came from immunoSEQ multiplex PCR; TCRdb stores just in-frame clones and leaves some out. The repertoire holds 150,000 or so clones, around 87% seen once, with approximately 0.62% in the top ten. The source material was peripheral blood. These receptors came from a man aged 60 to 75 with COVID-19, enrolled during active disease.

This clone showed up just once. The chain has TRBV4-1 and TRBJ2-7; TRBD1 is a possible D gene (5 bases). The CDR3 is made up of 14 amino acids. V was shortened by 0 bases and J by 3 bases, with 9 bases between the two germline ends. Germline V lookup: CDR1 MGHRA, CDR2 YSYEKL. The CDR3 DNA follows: TGCGCCAGCAGCCAAGATAATAGGGGCTACGAGCAGTACTTC. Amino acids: CASSQDNRGYEQYF.

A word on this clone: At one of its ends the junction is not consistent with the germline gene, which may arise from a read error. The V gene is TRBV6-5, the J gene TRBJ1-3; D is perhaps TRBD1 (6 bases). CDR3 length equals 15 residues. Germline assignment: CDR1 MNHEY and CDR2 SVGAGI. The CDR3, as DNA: TGTGCCAGCAGTGACTCATCAACAGGGTCAGACACCATATATTTT. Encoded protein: CASSDSSTGSDTIYF.

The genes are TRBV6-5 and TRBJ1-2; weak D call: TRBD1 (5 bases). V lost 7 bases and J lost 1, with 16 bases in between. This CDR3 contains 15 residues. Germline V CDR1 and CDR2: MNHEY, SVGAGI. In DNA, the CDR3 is TGTGCCAGCACATCAGGGCTTCCGGGTAACTATGGCTACACCTTC. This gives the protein CASTSGLPGNYGYTF.

The DNA for the CDR3 is TGTGCCAGCAGCCTAGGGGGCCTCCAAGAGACCCAGTACTTC. Protein product: CASSLGGLQETQYF. This chain links TRBV6-5 with TRBJ2-5, with 7 bases fitting TRBD1. The ends lost 6 bases at V and 1 base at J; junction bases unmatched: 5. CDR1 is MNHEY, CDR2 SVGAGI, per germline. The CDR3 totals 14 residues.

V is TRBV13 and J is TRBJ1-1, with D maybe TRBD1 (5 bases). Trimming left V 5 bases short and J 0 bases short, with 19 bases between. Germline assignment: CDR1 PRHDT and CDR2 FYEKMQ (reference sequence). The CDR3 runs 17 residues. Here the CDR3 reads CASSIYVQAGMNTEAFF. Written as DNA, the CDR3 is TGTGCCAGCAGCATTTACGTACAGGCGGGAATGAACACTGAAGCTTTCTTT.

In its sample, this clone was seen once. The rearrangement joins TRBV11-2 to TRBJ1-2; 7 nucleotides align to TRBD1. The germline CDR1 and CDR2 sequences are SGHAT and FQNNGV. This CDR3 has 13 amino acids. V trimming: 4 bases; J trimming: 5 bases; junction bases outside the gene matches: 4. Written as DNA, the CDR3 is TGTGCCAGCAGCTCTGGGACAGTGTATGGCTACACCTTC. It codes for CASSSGTVYGYTF.

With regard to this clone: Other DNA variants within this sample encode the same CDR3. Written as DNA, the CDR3 is TGTGCCAGCAGCCCCGACAGGGGAATGAACACTGAAGCTTTCTTT. Translation gives CASSPDRGMNTEAFF. The rearrangement joins TRBV7-2 to TRBJ1-1, with 8 bases matching TRBD1. The CDR3 has 15 residues. Germline lookup yields CDR1 SGHTA and CDR2 FQGNSA. After removal of 5 bases from V and 0 bases from J, the junction contained 5 bases not matched to a gene. The full variable domain, in which reference TRBV7-2 and TRBJ1-1 provide the parts outside the CDR3, is GAGVSQSPSNKVTEKGKDVELRCDPISGHTALYWYRQSLGQGLEFLIYFQGNSAPDKSGLPSDRFSAERTGGSVSTLTIQRTQQEDSAVYLCASSPDRGMNTEAFFGQGTRLTVV.

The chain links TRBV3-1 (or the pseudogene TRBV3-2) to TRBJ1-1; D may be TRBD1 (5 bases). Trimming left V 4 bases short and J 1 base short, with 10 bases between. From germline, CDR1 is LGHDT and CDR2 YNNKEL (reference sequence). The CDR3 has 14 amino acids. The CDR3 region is CASSPRGENTEAFF. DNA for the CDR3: TGTGCCAGCAGCCCCCGGGGGGAGAACACTGAAGCTTTCTTT.

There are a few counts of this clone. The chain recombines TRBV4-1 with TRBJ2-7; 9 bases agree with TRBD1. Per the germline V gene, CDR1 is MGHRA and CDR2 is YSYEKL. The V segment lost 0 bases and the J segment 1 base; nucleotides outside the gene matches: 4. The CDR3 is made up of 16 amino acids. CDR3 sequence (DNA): TGCGCCAGCAGCCAAGATACCGGGACAGGGTCCTACGAGCAGTACTTC. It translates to CASSQDTGTGSYEQYF.

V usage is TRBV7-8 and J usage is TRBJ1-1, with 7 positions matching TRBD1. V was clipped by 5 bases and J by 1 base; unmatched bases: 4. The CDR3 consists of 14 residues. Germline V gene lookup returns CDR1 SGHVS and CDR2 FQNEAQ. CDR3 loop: CASSPDRRNTEAFF. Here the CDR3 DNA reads TGTGCCAGCAGCCCGGACAGGAGGAACACTGAAGCTTTCTTT.

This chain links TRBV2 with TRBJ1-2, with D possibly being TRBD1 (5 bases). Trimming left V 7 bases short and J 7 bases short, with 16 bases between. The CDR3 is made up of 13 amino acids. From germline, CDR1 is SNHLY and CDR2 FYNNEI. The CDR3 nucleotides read TGTGCCAGCATACCAGGGCCGCTGGGTGGCTACACCTTC. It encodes CASIPGPLGGYTF.

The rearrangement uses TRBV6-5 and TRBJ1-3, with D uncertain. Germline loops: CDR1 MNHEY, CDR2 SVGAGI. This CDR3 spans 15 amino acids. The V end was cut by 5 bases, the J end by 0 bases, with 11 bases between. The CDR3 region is CASSPESNSGNTIYF. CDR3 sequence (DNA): TGTGCCAGCAGTCCCGAGTCAAACTCTGGAAACACCATATATTTT.

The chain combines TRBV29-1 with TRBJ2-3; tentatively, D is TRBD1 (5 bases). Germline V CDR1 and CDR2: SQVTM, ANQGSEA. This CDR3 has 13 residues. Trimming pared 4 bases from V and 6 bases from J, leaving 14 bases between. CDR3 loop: CSVGGPTPDTQYF. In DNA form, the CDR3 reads TGCAGCGTTGGGGGCCCAACCCCCGATACGCAGTATTTT.

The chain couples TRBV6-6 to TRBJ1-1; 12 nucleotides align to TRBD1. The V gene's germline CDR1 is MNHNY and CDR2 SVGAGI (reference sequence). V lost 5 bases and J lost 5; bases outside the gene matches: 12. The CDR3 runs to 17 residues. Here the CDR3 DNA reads TGTGCCAGCAGTCGTAAACCGGGACAGGGGGCGCGTACTGAAGCTTTCTTT. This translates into CASSRKPGQGARTEAFF.

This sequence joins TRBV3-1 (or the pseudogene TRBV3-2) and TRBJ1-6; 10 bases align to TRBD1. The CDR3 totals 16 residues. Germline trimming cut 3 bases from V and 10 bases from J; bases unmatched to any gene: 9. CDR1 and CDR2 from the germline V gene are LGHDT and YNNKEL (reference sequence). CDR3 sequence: CASSHTGTGVYSPLHF. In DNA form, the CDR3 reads TGTGCCAGCAGCCATACCGGGACAGGGGTTTACTCACCCCTCCACTTT.

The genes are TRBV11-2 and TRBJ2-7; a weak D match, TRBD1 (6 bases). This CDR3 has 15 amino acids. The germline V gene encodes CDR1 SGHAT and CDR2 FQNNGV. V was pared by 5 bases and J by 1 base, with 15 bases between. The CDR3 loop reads CASSAAGTLSYEQYF. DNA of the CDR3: TGTGCCAGCAGCGCCGCCGGGACACTTTCCTACGAGCAGTACTTC.